The 14 T cell receptor beta chains reported below all come from one sample, sequenced in a study of human T cells and chemical hapten exposure. Time point described: pre-sensitization, week 0. The treatment: therapeutic diphenylcyclopropenone sensitization with weekly scalp DPC. Via MiXCR, TCRdb re-called the RACE reads, giving one row per CDR3 protein. Of 300,000 to 450,000 distinct CDR3 sequences in the sample, 4.5% to 5.5% were seen once. This specimen was whole blood, taken in connection with sensitization to the hapten diphenylcyclopropenone (DPC). The receptors here all came from a woman aged 18-29 years with alopecia areata. Some clones in this sample may be carry-over from other donors' samples.

This clonotype was found a few times. The chain uses TRBV20-1 and TRBJ2-3; possible D gene TRBD2, 6 bases. Germline V gene sequence: CDR1 DFQATT, CDR2 SNEGSKA (reference sequence). V was trimmed by 6 bases and J by 1 base, leaving 11 bases between them. The CDR3 totals 13 residues. CDR3 sequence (DNA): TGCAGTGCGGAAACGGGGGGCACAGATACGCAGTATTTT. Translated: CSAETGGTDTQYF.

This clonotype was counted at least ten times. This chain connects TRBV9 to TRBJ1-1; TRBD1 is a possible D gene (6 bases). Trimming took 4 bases from V and 0 from J, leaving 16 bases between them. Germline-derived CDR1 and CDR2 are SGDLS and YYNGEE. This CDR3 spans 16 amino acids. The CDR3 coding sequence is TGTGCCAGCAGCCCCGGGGGGCAGGGCCTGAACACTGAAGCTTTCTTT. It specifies CASSPGGQGLNTEAFF.

This clonotype was seen at least ten times. The chain joins TRBV7-2 to TRBJ2-1, with 13 bases aligning to TRBD2. The trim removed 1 base at V and 9 bases at J, leaving 3 bases unmatched. The CDR3 length is 15 residues. The germline V gene has CDR1 SGHTA and CDR2 FQGNSA. The CDR3 spells CASSLGLAGGGEQFF. The DNA for the CDR3 is TGTGCCAGCAGCTTAGGACTAGCGGGGGGAGGTGAGCAGTTCTTC.

This clonotype was observed at least ten times. The chain combines TRBV7-2 with TRBJ2-5; tentative D call: TRBD1 (5 bases). There are 15 residues in the CDR3. Germline V gives CDR1 SGHTA, CDR2 FQGNSA. The germline V and J ends were trimmed by 5 bases and 2 bases, with 15 bases remaining between them. CDR3 in DNA: TGTGCCAGCAGCAACCAGGGTGGGCGGCAAGAGACCCAGTACTTC. Residues: CASSNQGGRQETQYF.

In its sample, this clonotype was seen many times. This chain links TRBV12-3 or TRBV12-4 with TRBJ2-2; unclear D gene. The CDR3 runs to 14 residues. V gave up 5 bases and J gave up 4 bases, with 11 bases separating them. CDR3 sequence reads: CASSPMRSTGELFF. The DNA for the CDR3 is TGTGCCAGCAGTCCCATGAGGTCCACCGGGGAGCTGTTTTTT.

The chain has TRBV12-3 or TRBV12-4 and TRBJ2-1; tentative D call: TRBD2 (5 bases). The CDR3 consists of 15 residues. Trimming shortened V by 4 bases and J by 8 bases, and 18 bases separated the two germline ends. CDR3 coding DNA: TGTGCCAGCAGTTCAGGAGGCTGGGGTATCGATGAGCAGTTCTTC. Its translation: CASSSGGWGIDEQFF.

This clonotype was seen repeatedly, ten times or more. The chain recombines TRBV20-1 with TRBJ2-3; weak D call: TRBD2 (5 bases). Germline values: CDR1 DFQATT, CDR2 SNEGSKA (reference sequence). There are 11 residues in the CDR3. With 7 bases removed from V and 5 bases from J, the gap between germline ends came to 10 bases. The CDR3 region is CSGVRGDTQYF. CDR3 nucleotide sequence: TGCAGTGGAGTTCGGGGAGATACGCAGTATTTT.

This clonotype was recorded a few times. V is TRBV27 and J is TRBJ1-4, with D possibly TRBD1 on 5 matching bases. The CDR3 length is 14 residues. The V gene lost 2 bases and the J gene lost 5 bases, with 9 bases spanning the gap. Germline-derived CDR1 and CDR2 are MNHEY and SMNVEV (reference sequence). CDR3 DNA sequence: TGTGCCAGCAGTTTACGGGCAGGGAATGAAAAACTGTTTTTT. Residues: CASSLRAGNEKLFF. Variable domain in full (rest from reference TRBV27 and TRBJ1-4): EAQVTQNPRYLITVTGKKLTVTCSQNMNHEYMSWYRQDPGLGLRQIYYSMNVEVTDKGDVPEGYKVSRKEKRNFPLILESPSPNQTSLYFCASSLRAGNEKLFFGSGTQLSVL.

This clonotype was observed a handful of times. The chain couples TRBV29-1 to TRBJ1-1; 7 bases match TRBD1. The length of the CDR3 is 13 residues. Germline V gene sequence: CDR1 SQVTM, CDR2 ANQGSEA. Trimming at V came to 3 bases and at J to 1 base, leaving 2 bases not matched to a gene. The CDR3 protein is CSVDGDRNTEAFF. The CDR3 region has the DNA TGCAGCGTTGATGGGGACAGGAACACTGAAGCTTTCTTT. Based on the CDR3 plus reference TRBV29-1 and TRBJ1-1, the full variable domain is SAVISQKPSRDICQRGTSLTIQCQVDSQVTMMFWYRQQPGQSLTLIATANQGSEATYESGFVIDKFPISRPNLTFSTLTVSNMSPEDSSIYLCSVDGDRNTEAFFGQGTRLTVV.

In this sample, this clonotype turned up many times. The gene calls are TRBV4-2 and TRBJ1-5; 9 positions agree with TRBD1. The CDR3 covers 16 residues. V was clipped by 5 bases and J by 5 bases; unmatched bases: 10. Germline CDR1 LGHNA, CDR2 YNFKEQ. CDR3 sequence reads: CASSLEDWTGDQPQHF. Here the CDR3 DNA reads TGTGCCAGCAGCTTGGAGGATTGGACAGGGGATCAGCCCCAGCATTTT.

The sample holds a few counts of this clonotype. V gene TRBV4-3 combines with J gene TRBJ1-5, with D unclear. Germline lookup yields CDR1 LGHNA and CDR2 YSLEER. Trimming shortened V by 3 bases and J by 7 bases, and 13 bases separated the two germline ends. The CDR3 totals 14 residues. The DNA for the CDR3 is TGCGCCAGCAGCCACCGACTCTCTGAGCAGCCCCAGCATTTT. Its translation: CASSHRLSEQPQHF.

The sample holds many counts of this clonotype. The rearrangement uses TRBV7-2 and TRBJ1-2; D call uncertain. This CDR3 spans 15 amino acids. The V end was cut by 2 bases, the J end by 1 base, with 11 bases between. Looked up from germline, CDR1 is SGHTA and CDR2 is FQGNSA. The CDR3 sequence: CASSLSPSYNYGYTF. The CDR3, as DNA: TGTGCCAGCAGCTTAAGTCCCAGTTATAACTATGGCTACACCTTC.

In its sample, this clonotype was seen many times. The chain recombines TRBV2 with TRBJ1-2; TRBD1 might be the D (5 bases). The CDR3 extends over 14 amino acids. Trimming left V 4 bases short and J 4 bases short, with 13 bases between. Germline V gene data show CDR1 as SNHLY and CDR2 as FYNNEI. CDR3 protein: CASSGTREAYGYTF. Here the CDR3 DNA reads TGTGCCAGCAGTGGCACCAGGGAAGCCTATGGCTACACCTTC.

This clonotype showed up many times. The chain recombines TRBV28 with TRBJ2-5; D is undetermined. This CDR3 comprises 13 residues. From germline, CDR1 is MDHEN and CDR2 SYDVKM. The V gene lost 7 bases and the J gene lost 5 bases, with 14 bases spanning the gap. CDR3 residues: CASMLNHGETQYF. The CDR3 coding sequence is TGTGCCAGCATGCTGAACCATGGGGAGACCCAGTACTTC.